This is a list of T cell receptor beta chains from one sample in a study of OX40 agonist ivuxolimab in advanced cancers. Libraries were prepared by immunoSEQ multiplex PCR; TCRdb keeps only in-frame clonotypes and omits some of them. Of 65,000 or so clones in the sample, about 83% are singletons; the top ten hold around 0.78%. The sequencing used CD4+ or CD8+ T cells sorted from blood, collected in a trial of the OX40 agonist ivuxolimab. These receptors all stem from an adult with an advanced solid tumor such as melanoma, head and neck, liver or kidney cancer. The CDR3 runs from the conserved cysteine through the conserved F or W. A D gene is named only where the DNA matches it firmly. The size of a clone is reported for some rows only, either as once, few or many, or as a class for expanded clones.

D gene	clone size	V gene	J gene	CDR3 protein	CDR3 DNA
-	once	TRBV6-5	TRBJ1-1	CASRRSNTEAFF	TGTGCCAGCAGACGCTCGAACACTGAAGCTTTCTTT
-	-	TRBV5-1	TRBJ2-3	CASSKGKTSTDTQYF	TGCGCCAGCTCAAAGGGTAAAACTAGCACAGATACGCAGTATTTT
-	-	TRBV25-1	TRBJ2-2	CATRLDTGELFF	TGTGCCACCAGACTAGACACCGGGGAGCTGTTTTTT
TRBD1	-	TRBV5-1	TRBJ1-4	CASSKGQGAAANEKLFF	TGCGCCAGCAGCAAAGGACAGGGGGCCGCGGCTAATGAAAAACTGTTTTTT
-	-	TRBV18	TRBJ2-1	CASSPPGQAGNNEQFF	TGTGCCAGCTCACCACCGGGGCAGGCAGGTAACAATGAGCAGTTCTTC
TRBD1	-	TRBV12-5	TRBJ1-5	CASGLILGTDNQPQHF	TGTGCTAGTGGTTTGATATTAGGGACAGATAATCAGCCCCAGCATTTT
TRBD2	-	TRBV7-2	TRBJ2-1	CASSPPGLGIPRGQFF	TGTGCCAGCAGCCCTCCGGGACTAGGTATTCCGAGGGGGCAGTTCTTC
-	-	TRBV28	TRBJ2-7	CASGGVYEQYF	TGTGCCAGCGGTGGAGTGTACGAGCAGTACTTC
-	-	TRBV21-1	TRBJ2-7	CASSGEDQLAYEQYF	TGTGCCAGCAGCGGAGAGGATCAGTTAGCCTACGAGCAGTACTTC
-	-	TRBV21-1	TRBJ2-7	CASSDMTGKRYEQYF	TGTGCCAGCAGCGATATGACAGGGAAGCGGTACGAGCAGTACTTC
-	-	TRBV19	TRBJ1-5	CASAGTGDGNQPQHF	TGTGCCAGTGCCGGGACGGGTGACGGCAATCAGCCCCAGCATTTT
-	-	TRBV5-6	TRBJ2-7	CASSLGRSSYEQYF	TGTGCCAGCAGCTTGGGGCGGAGCTCCTACGAGCAGTACTTC
-	-	TRBV12-5	TRBJ2-7	CASGLPGRQSSYEQYF	TGTGCTAGTGGTTTGCCGGGACGTCAGAGCTCCTACGAGCAGTACTTC
TRBD1	-	TRBV30	TRBJ1-2	CAWRQQGGFNYGYTF	TGTGCCTGGAGGCAACAGGGGGGGTTTAACTATGGCTACACCTTC